What follows is one T cell receptor beta chain and its context. In its sample, this clone was seen a few times. Its antigen remains unidentified. No base quality information exists; no much larger clone differs at one position. This sample is part of a study of cytomegalovirus exposure and HLA in healthy donors (dated by TCRdb to the late 2010s). Study-level background: An earlier analysis of 587 of the donors reported approximately 280 Gb of sequence data and around 120 million unique TCR beta sequences obtained from roughly 180 million T cells. In an earlier analysis of 587 of the donors, high-throughput TCR beta sequencing was used to judge whether each TCR beta V gene segment behaved as functional or pseudogenic. Donor age, sex, ethnicity and CMV serostatus were collected together with the repertoire data. Roughly five DR-DQ haplotypes were handled as single units for association and clustering because linkage in the cohort was strong. To study patterns of TCR occurrence, a later analysis re-analyzed previously published TCR beta repertoires from around 670 donors and added high-resolution HLA genotyping. Among a few hundred genotyped donors of the cohort, an average of 235,054 unique TCR beta nucleotide sequences were sequenced per donor, roughly 18% of them non-productive. The aim of the study was to test whether cataloging public T cell receptors could identify signatures of past pathogen exposure. The number of typed donors differed by locus: about 620-630 for A, B, C, DRB1 and DQB1; 500 to 550 for DQA1; about 600 for DPA1; and some 470 for DPB1. Along with the roughly 700-subject first cohort, a separate validation cohort of approximately 110 different subjects was used. The T cell repertoires of some 670 subjects were profiled by immunosequencing and related to cytomegalovirus serostatus. Among the approximately 400 genotyped donors, under 90% belonged to the genetic ancestry cluster associated with self-reported Caucasian donors. A later genetic analysis used genome-wide SNP genotypes for 398 of the 666 donors, treating that subset as a discovery cohort. In the later analysis, no new phenotypic data were used to find candidate immune exposures; instead, reliance was placed on TCR beta sequences and their occurrence across donors. An early release covering 550 to 700 HLA-typed donors comprised approximately 300 gigabases of sequencing data and tens of millions of unique TCR sequences. HLA typing covered class I and class II loci at four-digit resolution. All discovery cohort repertoires had been generated using a single sequencing platform. High-throughput TCR immunosequencing, statistical association of individual TCRs with disease status, and machine learning were combined to predict cytomegalovirus infection status. What the work shows at the level of the full study, not this receptor alone: A later analysis reported that several top co-occurrence clusters appeared linked to parvovirus B19, influenza, CMV and Epstein-Barr virus. A further reported finding was that TCR beta sequences accurately predicted the HLA-A and HLA-B alleles for most subjects in the first cohort. Some IMGT-functional V segments, including TRBV6-2 and TRBV6-3, could not be distinguished by the 87-base-pair reads and were therefore excluded. In the study, some 160 TCR beta chains were listed as associated with cytomegalovirus. A later analysis associated 16,951 TCR beta sequences with specific HLA alleles at a false discovery rate of 0.05. Roughly uniform sequencing depth across donors was assumed in presence/absence analyses, although this assumption may not hold. HLA typing was unavailable for some donors at each locus, so association tests used only the typed subset. In a later analysis, HLA-associated TCR beta chains showed more clonal expansion and lower generation probabilities than non-associated chains that were equally common. The classifier was reported to diagnose cytomegalovirus status with high specificity and sensitivity in both the original and validation cohorts. An association between a missense DCLRE1C variant and V-gene and J-gene trimming of TCR beta chains was found in a later genetic analysis and replicated in an independent cohort. In an earlier analysis of 587 of the donors, most TCR beta V segments appeared in productive rearrangements about 87% or about 30% of the time, broadly matching IMGT annotations. Three of the identified cytomegalovirus-associated TCR beta chains were confirmed in vitro to be specific for cytomegalovirus antigens. In a later genetic analysis, fewer N-insertions in productive TCRs were reported among donors in an Asian-associated ancestry cluster than the roughly 700-donor mean. Linkage disequilibrium might explain the correlated functional status among segregating V segments, but an unknown experimental factor could not be ruled out. Some 15 rarely observed V segments, including chromosome 9 orphons, were excluded from the earlier analysis of approximately 500 of the donors because counts were too low. This cohort had only TCR beta chains sequenced, and the lack of alpha or paired-chain data limited which features could be detected. The sequencing pipeline was judged likely to have produced a cluster of highly shared sequence variants as a technical artifact. While some public TCRs were present in many individuals, most TCR sequences turned up only very rarely across donors. It was suggested by the authors that the approach could potentially be generalized to other disease states and immunological phenotypes. In a later analysis, TCR association rates were found to vary across HLA loci, with the most associated TCRs seen for DRB1 alleles and the fewest for HLA-C alleles. When HLA alleles, especially DR and DQ, strongly co-occurred, TCR associations were difficult to assign to individual alleles. The only immune exposure information available for the cohort was CMV serostatus. In a later analysis, most CMV-associated TCR beta chains were found to appear HLA-restricted, with HLA associations seemingly driven largely by CMV exposure.

In total, about 650 healthy bone marrow donors made up the cohort. At the time of sampling, every cohort member was nominally healthy, though immune exposures that went unrecorded were likely present. The donor tested CMV seropositive, placing the donor among the approximately 310 seropositive members of the cohort. Each donor provided a peripheral blood sample, and peripheral blood mononuclear cells were used for TCR beta sequencing. Genomic DNA was extracted from the blood cell samples with the Qiagen DNeasy Blood Extraction Kit. CDR1 and CDR2, per the germline V gene, are MDHEN and SYDVKM. The CDR3 runs 15 amino acids, cysteine and phenylalanine included. Only CDR3 DNA remains: 45 bases, in frame from the first base. V is pruned by 2 bases and J by 7 bases, leaving 7 bases of the junction without a gene match. The receptor library was made with the immunoSEQ multiplex PCR assay. A mixture of 60 forward primers for TCR Vbeta segments and 13 reverse primers for TCR Jbeta segments was used in the multiplex PCR. Amplification of the CDR3 region of rearranged TCR beta genes was performed with a multiplex PCR assay on genomic DNA. On the Illumina HiSeq System, the amplified TCR beta libraries were sequenced as 87-base-pair reads. The original pipeline was this. In a later analysis, 80 million or so unique TCR beta chains were counted across the 500 to 700 repertoires, and around 11 million of these chains were shared by at least two donors. A nearest-neighbor algorithm error-corrected the raw reads and collapsed the reads into unique sequences, merging closely related sequences to remove PCR and sequencing errors. V, D and J gene segments were assigned by aligning CDR3 sequences to IMGT reference sequences. For a sequence to be retained, a match of at least six nucleotides to both a V gene segment and a J gene segment was required. Rearrangements were called productive when the CDR3 lacked stop codons and stayed in frame with V and J; all others were non-productive. Following IMGT convention, CDR3 was defined as the stretch from the second conserved V-encoded cysteine up to the conserved J-encoded phenylalanine. The earlier analysis of 450 to 750 of the donors excluded any sequence lacking an unambiguous match to a single V gene segment. An earlier analysis of just under 600 of the donors called V segments functional above 56.7% productive rearrangements and segregating when the between-donor standard deviation exceeded 5%. A statistical classification framework was built to diagnose cytomegalovirus status from the catalog of TCR beta chain sequences. In a later analysis, V and J genes were assigned by comparing TCR nucleotide sequences against IMGT/GENE-DB human TR gene sequences. In a later analysis, CDR3 sequences and most-parsimonious VDJ recombination scenarios were assigned using the TCRdist pipeline. A later analysis defined each TCR beta chain by its CDR3 amino acid sequence plus V-gene family, and excluded reads lacking a unique V-gene family. As a way to deal with suspected cross-contamination and a sequencing artifact, a later analysis dropped nearly 600 nucleotide sequences that were highly shared and had low generation probability. For each public chain, a later analysis derived a clonal expansion index from normalized ranks of inferred template counts within each repertoire. In a later analysis, generation probabilities were computed using a VDJ recombination model fitted to out-of-frame rearrangements, and the results were checked against IGoR. In a later analysis, TCR-TCR, TCR-HLA and TCR-CMV co-occurrence was scored with hypergeometric tests, and a repertoire-size bias correction was applied to TCR pairs. False discovery rates were estimated in a later analysis by permuting HLA or CMV assignments 20 times. In a later analysis, co-occurring TCRs were grouped using DBSCAN, with TCRdist sequence similarity added in when clustering inside HLA-allele-positive subsets. Repertoires with fewer than 30,000 or more than 120,000 public chains, plus five repertoires with anomalous nucleotide sharing, were excluded from co-occurrence clustering. The table comes from immuneACCESS by way of TCRdb, which keeps in-frame sequences with V and J called. Part of the clones is missing from these tables; in studies checked, under half for an unresolved V gene and the rest for unknown reasons. V and J calls and clone size are copied from that table; D and trimming were computed from the DNA. Recorded for this sample are around 170,000 clones; roughly three quarters of them occurred a single time. The ten largest account for over 2% of the sample.

The chain was built from TRBV28 and TRBJ1-4, and 7 junction bases match TRBD1. Sequencing was carried out using PBMCs. The receptor was isolated from a woman in her thirties in good health and CMV-seropositive. The CDR3 is CASSLGAQGSEKLFF. The DNA reads as follows: TGTGCCAGCAGTTTAGGGGCACAGGGGAGTGAAAAACTGTTTTTT.